These T cell receptor beta chains were read from a single sample in a study of beta chain features in type 1 diabetes. The method was immunoSEQ multiplex PCR; TCRdb's version includes in-frame clones alone and lacks a portion of them. The table records about 280,000 clones, approximately 16% of them present only once. The material sequenced was naive CD4+ T cells from blood. These receptor sequences come from a man younger than 35 with type 1 diabetes. CDR3s include the opening cysteine and the closing phenylalanine or tryptophan. D genes are given only for firm matches. Not all rows give a size; the values are once, few, many and, for expanded clones, a class.

V gene,D gene,clone size,J gene,CDR3 DNA,CDR3 protein
TRBV9,TRBD2,few,TRBJ2-5,TGTGCCAGCACCCACTCTAGCGGGCTCCAAGAGACCCAGTACTTC,CASTHSSGLQETQYF
TRBV29-1,-,few,TRBJ2-7,TGCAGCGTGTTCGTTCAGGGTGTTCCTCACGAGCAGTACTTC,CSVFVQGVPHEQYF
TRBV11-2,-,many,TRBJ2-5,TGTGCCAGCAGCGTACAAGAGACCCAGTACTTC,CASSVQETQYF
TRBV20-1,-,-,TRBJ2-7,TGCAGTGCCCCCCGGGGGTACGAGCAGTACTTC,CSAPRGYEQYF
TRBV28,TRBD1,-,TRBJ1-5,TGTGCCAGCAGTGAACCCAGGGGGAGTAATCAGCCCCAGCATTTT,CASSEPRGSNQPQHF
TRBV30,TRBD1,few,TRBJ1-1,TGTGCCTGGAGTGTGACTGGACAGGGGGAAACTGAAGCTTTCTTT,CAWSVTGQGETEAFF
TRBV10-3,-,few,TRBJ1-2,TGTGCCATCAGCCATCCCTCAGGGGAACGCCGTTTC,CAISHPSGERRF
TRBV5-1,-,few,TRBJ2-3,TGCGCCAGCAGCTTGGTCGGGAGCACAGATACGCAGTATTTT,CASSLVGSTDTQYF
TRBV4-3,TRBD1,-,TRBJ2-5,TGCGCCAGCAGCCAAGACAACAGGGGAGAGACCCAGTACTTC,CASSQDNRGETQYF
TRBV7-2,-,-,TRBJ2-5,TGTGCCAGCAGCTTGGAGCCTCGAGGGCCCTCCTCCGGCACCCAGTACTTC,CASSLEPRGPSSGTQYF
TRBV9,TRBD2,-,TRBJ2-5,TGTGCCAGCAGCGTCGGACTAGCGGAGCAAGAGACCCAGTACTTC,CASSVGLAEQETQYF
TRBV29-1,TRBD2,few,TRBJ2-1,TGCAGCGTTGTGGACGGGAGGGTACGGGAGCAGTTCTTC,CSVVDGRVREQFF
TRBV11-2,TRBD1,-,TRBJ2-7,TGTGCCAGCAGCTTGGGCGGACAGGGGGCAGAGCAGTACTTC,CASSLGGQGAEQYF
TRBV27,-,-,TRBJ1-6,TGTGCCAGCAGTCTCGGGGGGAGTTATTCACCCCTCCACTTT,CASSLGGSYSPLHF
TRBV5-4,-,few,TRBJ2-1,TGTGCCAGCAGCTTGGGTAGCTCGTCCTACAATGAGCAGTTCTTC,CASSLGSSSYNEQFF
TRBV2,TRBD1,few,TRBJ2-1,TGTGCCAGCAGCGCCCGGGACAGTAACCCTCGGAAGCAGTTCTTC,CASSARDSNPRKQFF
TRBV5-1,-,-,TRBJ2-7,TGCGCCAGCAGCCGCGTAATGGACAGCCACGAGCAGTACTTC,CASSRVMDSHEQYF
TRBV6-1,-,-,TRBJ1-4,TGTGCCAGCAGCTTCGGGACAAAAGCTGAAAAACTGTTTTTT,CASSFGTKAEKLFF
TRBV7-8,-,-,TRBJ2-7,TGTGCCAGCAGCCAGACCACAGGGATCCTCCTCTACGAGCAGTACTTC,CASSQTTGILLYEQYF
TRBV30,TRBD1,-,TRBJ2-7,TGTGCCGGAATCATGGGGGACAGGGCTCACGAGCAGTACTTC,CAGIMGDRAHEQYF
TRBV6-5,-,-,TRBJ2-1,TGTGCCAGCAGTCACGGCGGTGAGCAGTTCTTC,CASSHGGEQFF
TRBV7-8,TRBD2,-,TRBJ2-2,TGTGCCAGCACCCTATACCGGAAGCGGGGGAACACCGGGGAGCTGTTTTTT,CASTLYRKRGNTGELFF
TRBV5-1,TRBD2,-,TRBJ2-3,TGCGCCAGCCGGCCCGGGACTAGCGGCCAAACAGATACGCAGTATTTT,CASRPGTSGQTDTQYF
TRBV29-1,TRBD1,-,TRBJ1-2,TGCAGCGGGAGACAGGGGGCTTATGGCTACACCTTC,CSGRQGAYGYTF
TRBV28,TRBD2,-,TRBJ2-7,TGTGCCAGCAGTTTTGGCGGACTAGCGGGAGTAGACGAGCAGTACTTC,CASSFGGLAGVDEQYF
TRBV12-5,-,few,TRBJ2-1,TGTGCTAGTGGTTTGGTGGGGGGGCTGGATGGCGGGAGCCGGTTCAATGAGCAGTTCTTC,CASGLVGGLDGGSRFNEQFF
TRBV29-1,TRBD1,-,TRBJ1-1,TGCAGCGTCCGTCCTTTGACAGGGAAGAACACTGAAGCTTTCTTT,CSVRPLTGKNTEAFF
TRBV29-1,-,few,TRBJ2-5,TGCAGCGTGAGAGGCACAGGGGGGGCGAGCCAAGAGACCCAGTACTTC,CSVRGTGGASQETQYF
TRBV6-1,-,-,TRBJ2-5,TGTGCCAGCAGTGAAAGAACACAAGAGACCCAGTACTTC,CASSERTQETQYF
TRBV6-6,TRBD2,-,TRBJ2-1,TGTGCCAGCAGTTACTCCTACAGCGGGGGTAAATTCTTC,CASSYSYSGGKFF
TRBV9,TRBD1,few,TRBJ1-2,TGTGCCAGCAGCGCCCACGGACAGGGGGACTATGGCTACACCTTC,CASSAHGQGDYGYTF
TRBV30,-,few,TRBJ1-6,TGTGCCTACGGAGGTTTTAATTCACCCCTCCACTTT,CAYGGFNSPLHF
TRBV7-2,-,-,TRBJ2-7,TGTGCCAGCAGCGCCCAGGCAGAGGGCGAGCAGTACTTC,CASSAQAEGEQYF
TRBV5-4,TRBD2,few,TRBJ2-5,TGTGCCAGCAGCCCTGGGGGACTAGCAGGAGAGACCCAGTACTTC,CASSPGGLAGETQYF
TRBV16,TRBD1,-,TRBJ1-6,TGTGCCAGCAGCGAGGGACAGGGGAATTCACCCCTCCACTTT,CASSEGQGNSPLHF
TRBV5-4,-,few,TRBJ2-3,TGTGCCAGCAGCCCTGCGGTAGTTCCAGATACGCAGTATTTT,CASSPAVVPDTQYF
TRBV27,-,-,TRBJ1-2,TGTGCCAGCAGTTTACAGGGGCTCTATGGCTACACCTTC,CASSLQGLYGYTF
TRBV7-9,TRBD1,few,TRBJ1-4,TGTGCCAGCAGCTTGAGGACAGGGGGCCCGAGGGAGAAACTGTTTTTT,CASSLRTGGPREKLFF
TRBV9,TRBD1,few,TRBJ2-1,TGTGCCAGCAGCGTAGGCAGGGGGCGTGAGCAGTTCTTC,CASSVGRGREQFF
TRBV28,TRBD2,-,TRBJ2-3,TGTGCCAGCAGTAATAGCGGGAAAGCGGAAGATACGCAGTATTTT,CASSNSGKAEDTQYF
TRBV7-9,-,-,TRBJ2-5,TGTGCCAGCAGCTTAGTGGAGACGGACCAAGAGACCCAGTACTTC,CASSLVETDQETQYF
TRBV4-3,TRBD1,-,TRBJ2-4,TGCGCCAGCAGCCAGATGACAGGGGCCAAAAACATTCAGTACTTC,CASSQMTGAKNIQYF
TRBV19,TRBD1,-,TRBJ1-2,TGTGCCAGTAGTATTCCGGGACAGCCTTCCTATGGCTACACCTTC,CASSIPGQPSYGYTF
TRBV4-3,-,few,TRBJ2-2,TGCGCCAGCAGCCAGGATAAGCGACAGACCGGGGAGCTGTTTTTT,CASSQDKRQTGELFF
TRBV29-1,TRBD2,-,TRBJ2-7,TGCAGCGTTGAGCCGACACGCGCGGGAGGGCAGTACTTC,CSVEPTRAGGQYF
TRBV5-4,-,-,TRBJ2-5,TGTGCCAGCAGCTTCCAGGACAGCGAGACCCAGTACTTC,CASSFQDSETQYF
TRBV9,-,-,TRBJ2-5,TGTGCCAGCAGCGTAGGCAGGGGTGAGACCCAGTACTTC,CASSVGRGETQYF
TRBV7-9,-,-,TRBJ2-7,TGTGCCAGCAGCTTCTCTACCTACGAGCAGTACTTC,CASSFSTYEQYF
TRBV5-1,-,-,TRBJ2-3,TGCGCCAGCAGACCTAGCGCTGTCGACACAGATACGCAGTATTTT,CASRPSAVDTDTQYF
TRBV7-9,TRBD1,-,TRBJ2-7,TGTGCCAGCAGCAACCAAGGGGGACAGGGTCGCCACGAGCAGTACTTC,CASSNQGGQGRHEQYF
TRBV23-1,-,-,TRBJ1-4,TGCGCCAGCAGTCAATCGGAGAGACAGGATTCGGTCGGGGTTGCAACTAATGAAAAACTGTTTTTT,CASSQSERQDSVGVATNEKLFF
TRBV2,-,-,TRBJ2-3,TGTGCCAGCAGTTTCTCCACAGATACGCAGTATTTT,CASSFSTDTQYF
TRBV6-5,TRBD1,few,TRBJ2-7,TGTGCCAGCAGATCCTCTGGGACAGGGAACGAGCAGTACTTC,CASRSSGTGNEQYF